This TCR beta chain was sequenced during a study of blood T cells in healthy people across ages. Combining a sample-barcoded 5' primer with a J-beta primer mix, a second PCR ran for roughly 6 to 12 cycles. TCRdb re-called the 5' RACE reads with MiXCR, one entry per CDR3 protein. The sample yields about 1 million distinct CDR3 sequences, more than 35% seen once. CDR1 LNHNV and CDR2 YYDKDF come from the germline V gene (reference sequence). This CDR3 is 14 amino acids long. Trimming cost V 0 bases and J 7 bases, with 9 bases left between them. This chain uses TRBV15 with TRBJ2-2; tentatively, D is TRBD2 (5 bases). This clonotype originated in an older woman in good health. The sequenced sample consisted of blood. CDR3 region: CATSREAGDGELFF. CDR3 coding DNA: TGTGCCACCAGCAGAGAGGCGGGCGACGGGGAGCTGTTTTTT. Full variable domain (outside the CDR3, taken from reference TRBV15 and TRBJ2-2): DAMVIQNPRYQVTQFGKPVTLSCSQTLNHNVMYWYQQKSSQAPKLLFHYYDKDFNNEADTPDNFQSRRPNTSFCFLDIRSPGLGDTAMYLCATSREAGDGELFFGEGSRLTVL.